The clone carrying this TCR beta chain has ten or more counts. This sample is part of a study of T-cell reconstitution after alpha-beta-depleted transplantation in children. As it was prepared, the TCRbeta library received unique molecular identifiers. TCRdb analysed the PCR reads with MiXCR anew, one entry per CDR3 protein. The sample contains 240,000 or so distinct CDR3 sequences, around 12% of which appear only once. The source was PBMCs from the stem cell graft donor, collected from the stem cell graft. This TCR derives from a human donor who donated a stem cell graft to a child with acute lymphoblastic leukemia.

The CDR3 region is CASSYEWNNEQFF. Here the CDR3 DNA reads TGTGCCAGCAGTTATGAATGGAACAATGAGCAGTTCTTC. This rearrangement joins TRBV6-2 or TRBV6-3 to TRBJ2-1; unclear D gene. The ends were cut back, 3 bases at V and 5 bases at J, with 8 bases in the middle. In germline, CDR1 is MNHEY, CDR2 SVGEGT. This CDR3 is 13 amino acids long.